This entry features one TCR beta chain sequence. Its antigen is unknown. This record belongs to a study of T cell responses to AZD1222 COVID-19 vaccine. The V end lost 8 bases, the J end lost 8 bases, and 12 bases lay between the germline ends. The CDR3 runs to 11 residues. Germline-derived CDR1 and CDR2 are SGHAT and FQNNGV. Profiled with immunoSEQ multiplex PCR; TCRdb holds only in-frame clones, not every one. The sample consists of under 120,000 clones, 92% of them appearing once. Findings and limits, study-wide: Recipients of two AZD1222 doses showed rising Spike-specific TCR breadth and depth. White British ancestry dominated among donors, who included more females, and clonal diversity was possibly underestimated. Unmutated variant regions are reportedly targeted by nearly half of spike-specific TCRs.

The chain couples TRBV11-2 to TRBJ1-2; D gene uncertain. This sample comprised peripheral blood, obtained on day 0 of AZD1222 vaccination. This TCR derives from an adult in good health. The CDR3 DNA is TGTGCCAGCGGATCCCGAATAGGCTACACCTTC. It yields the protein CASGSRIGYTF.